Presented here are 27 T cell receptor beta chains from one specimen sequenced in a study of CD8 T cells in ankylosing spondylitis (dated by TCRdb to 2015 to 2018). To prepare the library, 5' RACE was applied. Data came from an Illumina HiSeq 2500. In-frame beta chains were kept once TCRdb had trimmed the public reads at Q25 with fastp and called clones with MiXCR. Each record represents a unique CDR3 protein, reported with the most common genes and DNA among its rows. The sample table shows 200,000 or so distinct CDR3 sequences, and 10% to 15% are seen once. More than 9.5% of the sample rests with the top ten. Sequencing was carried out using blood, either unsorted or a sorted T cell fraction (not recorded which). The receptors come from a female donor with ankylosing spondylitis or in good health (not recorded which).

This rearrangement joins TRBV7-9 to TRBJ1-1; 7 nucleotides line up with TRBD1. Per germline, CDR1 SEHNR and CDR2 FQNEAQ (reference sequence). CDR3 size: 12 residues. Losses at the gene ends were 11 bases for V and 5 bases for J; bases not matched to a gene: 8. The CDR3 DNA is TGTGCCGCGGGGACACAGGGGACTGAAGCTTTCTTT. Protein: CAAGTQGTEAFF.

This chain links TRBV7-8 with TRBJ2-2; 7 bases agree with TRBD1. The junction had 5 bases not matched to a gene; V was cut back by 3 bases and J by 7 bases. The CDR3 is made up of 14 amino acids. From germline, CDR1 is SGHVS and CDR2 FQNEAQ. The CDR3 region has the DNA TGTGCCAGCAGCTTGAGGGGGCGTGTCGGGGAGCTGTTTTTT. Its translation: CASSLRGRVGELFF.

This clonotype was observed at least ten times. The V gene is TRBV12-3 or TRBV12-4, the J gene TRBJ1-3; D remains ambiguous. The CDR3 has 14 residues. The ends were cut back, 8 bases at V and 0 bases at J, with 11 bases in the middle. In DNA form, the CDR3 reads TGTGCCAGCCGAGGACGGCGCTCTGGAAACACCATATATTTT. This sequence encodes CASRGRRSGNTIYF.

In regard to this clonotype: This may be a read error, as it is one base from a much larger clone. The genes are TRBV7-2 and TRBJ2-7, with D hard to call. Germline loops: CDR1 SGHTA, CDR2 FQGNSA. V lost 5 bases and J 5 bases, leaving 16 bases between the germline ends. The CDR3 contains 14 residues. Written as DNA, the CDR3 is TGTGCCAGCAGCCTCTTCCATAGTAAAGACGAGCAGTACTTC. It encodes CASSLFHSKDEQYF.

This clonotype was counted between two and nine times. The gene calls are TRBV5-4 and TRBJ2-2; D remains ambiguous. V was clipped by 0 bases and J by 3 bases, with 9 bases between them. The germline V gene encodes CDR1 SGHNT and CDR2 YYREEE (reference sequence). The CDR3 has 15 residues. CDR3 residues: CASSLASTYTGELFF. The CDR3 DNA follows: TGTGCCAGCAGCTTGGCGTCTACCTACACCGGGGAGCTGTTTTTT.

Comments on this clonotype: This likely traces to a read error, being one base from a far larger clone. No conserved phenylalanine or tryptophan ends this CDR3, so it is likely a read error. This chain uses TRBV19 with TRBJ1-1, with D hard to call. V lost 8 bases and J lost 0, with 10 bases in between. CDR3 length: 13 amino acids. Germline V lookup: CDR1 LNHDA, CDR2 SQIVND (reference sequence). Here the CDR3 DNA reads TGTGCCAGTTCCTCTAGGGTGAACACTGAAGCTTTCTCT. Protein product: CASSSRVNTEAFS.

This clonotype showed up just a few times. The rearrangement links TRBV4-2 to TRBJ1-4; 10 positions match TRBD1. Trimming took 1 base from V and 6 from J; bases not matched to a gene: 5. Germline loops: CDR1 LGHNA, CDR2 YNFKEQ. The CDR3 length is 16 residues. The CDR3 DNA is TGTGCCAGCAGCCAAGGAGGAGGGACAGGGGATGAAAAACTGTTTTTT. Residues: CASSQGGGTGDEKLFF.

There are a few counts of this clonotype. The gene calls are TRBV13 and TRBJ2-1; 7 bases are shared with TRBD2. This CDR3 region has 15 residues. From germline, CDR1 is PRHDT and CDR2 FYEKMQ (reference sequence). V dropped 4 bases and J dropped 5; count of bases not matched to a gene: 8. The CDR3 bases are TGTGCCAGCAGCTACTCTAGCGGAGCCCACAATGAGCAGTTCTTC. It encodes CASSYSSGAHNEQFF.

The chain has TRBV5-4 and TRBJ1-4; D unresolved. The V end lost 0 bases, the J end lost 4 bases, and 7 bases lay between the germline ends. The CDR3 totals 14 residues. Germline CDR1 reads SGHNT; CDR2 reads YYREEE (reference sequence). CDR3 nucleotides: TGTGCCAGCAGCTTGGACAGCTTTAATGAAAAACTGTTTTTT. Translation gives CASSLDSFNEKLFF.

This clonotype has only a few counts. The chain uses TRBV14 and TRBJ1-2, with 10 bases lining up with TRBD1. V lost 4 bases and J lost 3; bases outside the gene matches: 8. This CDR3 comprises 16 residues. CDR1 and CDR2 (germline): SGHDN, FVKESK. CDR3 sequence reads: CASSRPGTGVHYGYTF. The CDR3 nucleotides read TGTGCCAGCAGCCGCCCCGGGACAGGGGTCCACTATGGCTACACCTTC.

This clonotype was observed a handful of times. The V gene is TRBV30, the J gene TRBJ1-1; maybe TRBD1 (5 bases). Trimming stripped 5 bases from V and 7 bases from J, with 14 bases between. This CDR3 comprises 12 residues. Per the germline V gene, CDR1 is GTSNPN and CDR2 is SVGIG (reference sequence). The CDR3, as DNA: TGTGCCTGGCACGGGGCCGCGGGTGAAGCTTTCTTT. Translated: CAWHGAAGEAFF. The full variable domain, completed using reference TRBV30 and TRBJ1-1, is SQTIHQWPATLVQPVGSPLSLECTVEGTSNPNLYWYRQAAGRGLQLLFYSVGIGQISSEVPQNLSASRPQDRQFILSSKKLLLSDSGFYLCAWHGAAGEAFFGQGTRLTVV.

This clonotype was recorded at least ten times. The CDR3 sequence: CSASANNYGYTF. The CDR3 bases are TGCAGTGCGTCGGCCAATAACTATGGCTACACCTTC. The chain uses TRBV20-1 and TRBJ1-2; no clear D. The CDR3 is made up of 12 amino acids. V gave up 6 bases and J gave up 1 base, with 9 bases separating them. CDR1 is DFQATT and CDR2 is SNEGSKA in the germline V gene (reference sequence).

This clonotype was counted a few times. The chain links TRBV7-2 to TRBJ2-3; TRBD1 is a possible D gene (6 bases). Germline V CDR1 and CDR2: SGHTA, FQGNSA. V gave up 6 bases and J gave up 1 base, with 14 bases separating them. This CDR3 contains 15 residues. In nucleotides, the CDR3 is TGTGCCAGCAGTCCTATGACAGGCGGCACAGATACGCAGTATTTT. Its translation: CASSPMTGGTDTQYF.

This clonotype was picked up many times. The V call is TRBV12-3 or TRBV12-4, the J call TRBJ2-7, with D hard to call. V was trimmed by 3 bases and J by 2 bases, leaving 11 bases between them. This CDR3 is built from 14 residues. The CDR3 protein is CASSLADGAYEQYF. CDR3 DNA sequence: TGTGCCAGCAGTTTGGCGGACGGAGCCTACGAGCAGTACTTC.

This clonotype was observed at least ten times. This sequence joins TRBV5-5 and TRBJ1-5, with D perhaps TRBD1 (6 bases). Trimming stripped 1 base from V and 3 bases from J, with 11 bases between. There are 15 residues in the CDR3. The germline V gene has CDR1 SGHKS and CDR2 YYEKEE (reference sequence). As DNA, the CDR3 is TGTGCCAGCAGCTTGTTGAGGGGGGACAATCAGCCCCAGCATTTT. Its translation is CASSLLRGDNQPQHF.

This sequence joins TRBV6-5 and TRBJ2-7, with TRBD2 matching 11 bases. The germline CDR1 and CDR2 sequences are MNHEY and SVGAGI. The trim removed 4 bases at V and 7 bases at J, leaving 6 bases unmatched. CDR3 size: 14 residues. This CDR3 reads CASSFLAGGPEQYF. Written as DNA, the CDR3 is TGTGCCAGCAGTTTCTTAGCGGGAGGGCCTGAGCAGTACTTC.

This clonotype was detected many times. DNA for the CDR3: TGTGCCAGCAGCCCCGGACAGAACACCGGGGAGCTGTTTTTT. Translation gives CASSPGQNTGELFF. The genes are TRBV6-1 and TRBJ2-2, with D maybe TRBD1 (5 bases). The V gene's germline CDR1 is MNHNS and CDR2 SASEGT. V lost 6 bases to trimming and J lost 1 base, with 9 bases between them. The CDR3 has 14 amino acids.

This clonotype was found many times. This chain connects TRBV12-3 or TRBV12-4 to TRBJ2-5, with D perhaps TRBD2 (6 bases). V lost 8 bases, J lost 9 bases, and 25 bases lay in between. There are 15 residues in the CDR3. The CDR3 reads CASGFTSSTKRPQYF. CDR3 coding DNA: TGTGCCAGCGGGTTCACTAGCAGCACCAAGAGACCCCAGTACTTC.

The chain carries TRBV3-1 and TRBJ2-7, with D possibly being TRBD1 (5 bases). This CDR3 has 14 residues. With 6 bases removed from V and 2 bases from J, the gap between germline ends came to 14 bases. Looked up from germline, CDR1 is LGHDT and CDR2 is YNNKEL (reference sequence). The DNA of the CDR3 is TGTGCCAGCAGTCCATCAGGGATAACCTACGAGCAGTACTTC. Translation: CASSPSGITYEQYF.

Many counts were recorded for this clonotype. One end of the junction does not line up with germline, which may come from a read error. The chain carries TRBV7-8 and TRBJ1-1; 7 bases are a match to TRBD1. The CDR3 extends over 13 amino acids. In germline, CDR1 is SGHVS, CDR2 FQNEAQ. CDR3 protein: CASSLRSGQQLAF. DNA for the CDR3: TGTGCCAGCAGCCTACGCTCGGGACAGCAACTAGCATTT.

The chain employs TRBV24-1 and TRBJ2-6; D perhaps matches TRBD2 (5 bases). Trimming cost V 2 bases and J 3 bases, with 13 bases left between them. The CDR3 is 17 amino acids. Germline CDR1 is KGHDR and CDR2 is SFDVKD. Here the CDR3 reads CATSDWSAGGGANVLTF. The CDR3 region has the DNA TGTGCCACCAGTGATTGGAGCGCAGGAGGTGGGGCCAACGTCCTGACTTTC.

Many counts were recorded for this clonotype. This rearrangement joins TRBV12-3 or TRBV12-4 to TRBJ1-5; a weak D match, TRBD1 (6 bases). The CDR3 sequence is 11 residues long. Deletions cut 5 bases from V and 16 bases from J, with 15 bases between. This CDR3 reads CASSPGTHVHF. Here the CDR3 DNA reads TGTGCCAGCAGTCCCGGGACACACGTACATTTT.

Many counts were recorded for this clonotype. The chain joins TRBV7-2 to TRBJ2-1; no clear D. This CDR3 contains 14 residues. V lost 5 bases to trimming and J lost 6 bases, with 14 bases between them. Germline values: CDR1 SGHTA, CDR2 FQGNSA. The CDR3 reads CASSARRVLNEQFF. The CDR3 coding sequence is TGTGCCAGCAGCGCGCGTCGGGTGCTCAATGAGCAGTTCTTC.

In its sample, this clonotype was seen many times. This rearrangement joins TRBV28 to TRBJ1-2; TRBD1 matches at 7 bases. The CDR3 length is 15 residues. Germline trimming cut 6 bases from V and 4 bases from J; bases unmatched to any gene: 11. CDR1 MDHEN and CDR2 SYDVKM come from the germline V gene. For the CDR3, the DNA is TGTGCCAGCAGCCGCAGCGGGGACAGACTCTATGGCTACACCTTC. It is translated as CASSRSGDRLYGYTF.

This clonotype was counted at least ten times. The chain has TRBV3-1 and TRBJ1-1; tentatively, D is TRBD1 (5 bases). The CDR3 spans 13 residues. The V gene's germline CDR1 is LGHDT and CDR2 YNNKEL (reference sequence). V was shortened by 6 bases and J by 4 bases, with 12 bases between the two germline ends. CDR3 region: CASSQSGATEAFF. Written as DNA, the CDR3 is TGTGCCAGCAGTCAAAGCGGGGCCACTGAAGCTTTCTTT.

This clonotype was seen many times. This chain joins TRBV10-3 and TRBJ1-5; D is ambiguous. Germline lookup yields CDR1 ENHRY and CDR2 SYGVKD. The CDR3 has 13 residues. Trimming shortened V by 2 bases and J by 5 bases, and 7 bases separated the two germline ends. The CDR3 bases are TGTGCCATCAGTGAGAGCTGGGATCAGCCCCAGCATTTT. Protein sequence: CAISESWDQPQHF.

The chain couples TRBV29-1 to TRBJ2-3, with D possibly matching TRBD2 (6 bases). Trimming took 3 bases from V and 0 from J, leaving 10 bases between them. In germline, CDR1 is SQVTM, CDR2 ANQGSEA. The CDR3 loop spans 14 amino acids. CDR3 DNA: TGCAGCGTTGACGGACTACCGAGCACAGATACGCAGTATTTT. Residues: CSVDGLPSTDTQYF.